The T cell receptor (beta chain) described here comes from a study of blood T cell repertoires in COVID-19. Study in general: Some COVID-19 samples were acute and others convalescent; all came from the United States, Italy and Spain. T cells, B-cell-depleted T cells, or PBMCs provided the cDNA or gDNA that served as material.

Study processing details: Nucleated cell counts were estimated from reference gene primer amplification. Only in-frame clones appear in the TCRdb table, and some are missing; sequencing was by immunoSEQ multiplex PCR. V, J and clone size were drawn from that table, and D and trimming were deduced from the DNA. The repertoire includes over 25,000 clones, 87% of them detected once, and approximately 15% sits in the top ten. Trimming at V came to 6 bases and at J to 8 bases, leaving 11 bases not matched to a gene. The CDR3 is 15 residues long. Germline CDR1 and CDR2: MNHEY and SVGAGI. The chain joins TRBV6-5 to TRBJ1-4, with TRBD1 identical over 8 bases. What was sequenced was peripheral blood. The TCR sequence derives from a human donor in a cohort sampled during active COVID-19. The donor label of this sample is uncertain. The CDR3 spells CASSSGGGSDEKLFF. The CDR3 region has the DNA TGTGCCAGCAGCTCAGGGGGCGGGAGTGACGAAAAACTGTTTTTT.